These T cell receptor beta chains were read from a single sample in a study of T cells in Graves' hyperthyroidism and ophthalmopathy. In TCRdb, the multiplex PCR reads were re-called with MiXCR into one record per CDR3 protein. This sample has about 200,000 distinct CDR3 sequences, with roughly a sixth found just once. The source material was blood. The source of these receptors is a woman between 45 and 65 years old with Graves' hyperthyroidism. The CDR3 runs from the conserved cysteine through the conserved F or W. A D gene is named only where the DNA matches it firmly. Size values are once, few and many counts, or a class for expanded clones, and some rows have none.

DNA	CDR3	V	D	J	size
TGCAGCGTCTTCCCTACCTTTCCGGGACAGGGCACAGATACGCAGTATTTT	CSVFPTFPGQGTDTQYF	TRBV29-1	TRBD1	TRBJ2-3	many
TGTGCCAGCAGCTCTATGACCGGGACAGGGGGGACGGATACGCAGTATTTT	CASSSMTGTGGTDTQYF	TRBV6-1	TRBD1	TRBJ2-3	many
TGTGCCAGCAGCCTGCGACAGGGACGGAATTCACCCCTCCACTTT	CASSLRQGRNSPLHF	TRBV14	TRBD1	TRBJ1-6	many
TGTGCCAGCAGCATGTTAGCAGGTAGCACAGATACGCAGTATTTT	CASSMLAGSTDTQYF	TRBV7-6	NA	TRBJ2-3	many
TGTGCCAGTAGTGCCCGGCAAGCGGAAAGGGAGACCCAGTACTTC	CASSARQAERETQYF	TRBV19	NA	TRBJ2-5	many
TGTGCCAGCAGCTTAGGGGGACTAGCGGGGGCCGGTTTTGAGCAGTTCTTC	CASSLGGLAGAGFEQFF	TRBV7-3	TRBD2	TRBJ2-1	NA
TGTGCCAGCAGCTTACGACAGAGCTACTACAATGAGCAGTTCTTC	CASSLRQSYYNEQFF	TRBV5-4	NA	TRBJ2-1	few
TGCGCCAGCAGTGAGTCGGGACCCCCTCAAGAGACCCAGTACTTC	CASSESGPPQETQYF	TRBV10-2	NA	TRBJ2-5	many
TGCAGCGTTGAGAGTCCGGGACAGGGAAAATACAATGAGCAGTTCTTC	CSVESPGQGKYNEQFF	TRBV29-1	TRBD1	TRBJ2-1	few
TGTGCCAGCTTCCGGTCGAACACTGAAGCTTTCTTT	CASFRSNTEAFF	TRBV12-3/TRBV12-4	NA	TRBJ1-1	many
TGTGCCAGCAGCTTGGCTCCAGACGATAACACTGAAGCTTTCTTT	CASSLAPDDNTEAFF	TRBV5-5	NA	TRBJ1-1	many
TGTGCCAGCACCTTTAATTCTCGGACAGCCTATGGCTACACCTTC	CASTFNSRTAYGYTF	TRBV28	NA	TRBJ1-2	many
TGTGCCTGGGCCCTGGCCCCGGGGTCGGCCCTCCACTTT	CAWALAPGSALHF	TRBV30	NA	TRBJ1-6	NA
TGTGCCAGCTCTCGGAGGAATACGCAGTATTTT	CASSRRNTQYF	TRBV6-1	NA	TRBJ2-3	NA
TGTGCCAGCAGCTTAGTGCAGGGCTCCACCCTCGAAGCTTTCTTT	CASSLVQGSTLEAFF	TRBV7-2	NA	TRBJ1-1	many
TGTGCCAGCACCATAGGCCCCCAGGGGAACTATGGCTACACCTTC	CASTIGPQGNYGYTF	TRBV13	NA	TRBJ1-2	many
TGTGCCAGCAGTTACACCTACAGGGGGGCACGATATGGCTACACCTTC	CASSYTYRGARYGYTF	TRBV6-5	TRBD1	TRBJ1-2	many
TGTGCCAGCAGTTTTCAGGGCCAGAACACCGGGGAGCTGTTTTTT	CASSFQGQNTGELFF	TRBV13	NA	TRBJ2-2	NA
TGTGCCAGCAGCTCAGAACAACCTTTTGGGACAGCGAACACCGGGGAGCTGTTTTTT	CASSSEQPFGTANTGELFF	TRBV13	TRBD1	TRBJ2-2	many
TGTGCCAGCATCACTGGCGCGCAAGAGACCCAGTACTTC	CASITGAQETQYF	TRBV2	NA	TRBJ2-5	many
TGTGCCACCAGTCTAACAGGGGATTCACCCCTCCACTTT	CATSLTGDSPLHF	TRBV25-1	TRBD1	TRBJ1-6	NA
TGTGCCAGCAGCCAAGATCTATTACGGGAGCAGTACTTC	CASSQDLLREQYF	TRBV3-1	NA	TRBJ2-7	NA
TGTGCCAGCTCACCCGATAATGAAAAACTGTTTTTT	CASSPDNEKLFF	TRBV18	NA	TRBJ1-4	NA
TGTGCCAGCAGTTTAGTAGGATGGTTCGACAGGGTAAGCCCTGAAGCTTTCTTT	CASSLVGWFDRVSPEAFF	TRBV27	TRBD1	TRBJ1-1	many
TGCGCCAGCAGCATGATTGATACGCAGTATTTT	CASSMIDTQYF	TRBV5-1	NA	TRBJ2-3	few
TGTGCCAGCAGTTCGCCCTCCTACGAGCAGTACTTC	CASSSPSYEQYF	TRBV27	NA	TRBJ2-7	NA
TGTGCCAGCAGTCTGTTTAGCGGGTTAGGGAACGAGCAGTACTTC	CASSLFSGLGNEQYF	TRBV12-3/TRBV12-4	TRBD2	TRBJ2-7	many
TGTGCCAGCAGCACGGGACTAGCGGGAGGGGGGGATACGCAGTATTTT	CASSTGLAGGGDTQYF	TRBV7-2	TRBD2	TRBJ2-3	few
TGTGCCAGCAGCTTGGAGCTAACCGGGACTAACCACAATGAGCAGTTCTTC	CASSLELTGTNHNEQFF	TRBV7-2	TRBD2	TRBJ2-1	many
TGTGCCAGCAGTTTTCGGGACAGGGAGACCTATGGCTACACCTTC	CASSFRDRETYGYTF	TRBV27	TRBD1	TRBJ1-2	NA
TGTGCCACCAGTGACCAGACTCGCACCGGTGGCGAGCAGTACTTC	CATSDQTRTGGEQYF	TRBV24-1	NA	TRBJ2-7	NA
TGTGCCAGCAGCTTAGAGGGATCTTGGCCCGTGGCCCAGTACTTC	CASSLEGSWPVAQYF	TRBV11-3	NA	TRBJ2-5	few
TGTGCCAGCTCGTTTCACGAATCCTACAATGAGCAGTTCTTC	CASSFHESYNEQFF	TRBV7-6	NA	TRBJ2-1	many
TGTGCCAGCAGCGTACAGGGGACAGATACGCAGTATTTT	CASSVQGTDTQYF	TRBV9	NA	TRBJ2-3	many
TGTGCCAGCACCAGGGGGTCCGGCGGCACTGAAGCTTTCTTT	CASTRGSGGTEAFF	TRBV3-1	TRBD1	TRBJ1-1	NA
TGTGCCAGCAGGCGGACAGGGGGCCAAGAGACCCAGTACTTC	CASRRTGGQETQYF	TRBV12-3/TRBV12-4	TRBD1	TRBJ2-5	NA
TGTGCCAGCAGTTTTCGGACTACCCGAGGACAAGAGACCCAGTACTTC	CASSFRTTRGQETQYF	TRBV12-3/TRBV12-4	NA	TRBJ2-5	many
TGTGCCAGTCGGCTTGAGGTCGGGGAAGCTTTCTTT	CASRLEVGEAFF	TRBV12-3/TRBV12-4	NA	TRBJ1-1	many
TGTGCCAGCACTGAATTCCGGGGATCTGGCTACGAGCAGTACTTC	CASTEFRGSGYEQYF	TRBV12-3/TRBV12-4	NA	TRBJ2-7	NA
TGTGCCAGCAGTCCGCTGGACAGGGTGAACACTGAAGCTTTCTTT	CASSPLDRVNTEAFF	TRBV28	TRBD1	TRBJ1-1	many
TGTGCCAGCAGCTTAAGGGAAGGGTCCTACAATGAGCAGTTCTTC	CASSLREGSYNEQFF	TRBV7-3	NA	TRBJ2-1	many
TGCGCCAGCAGCTTGAACAGGCGAAGAACAGGACAATCTCAGCCCCAGCATTTT	CASSLNRRRTGQSQPQHF	TRBV5-1	NA	TRBJ1-5	many
TGTGCCAGCACCAAACCCATAGCGGGAGTAGCGGGCAATGAGCAGTTCTTC	CASTKPIAGVAGNEQFF	TRBV7-9	TRBD2	TRBJ2-1	once
TGCGCCAGCAGCTTGTTCTCAGCGAATCAAAGGGGGGAGACCCAGTACTTC	CASSLFSANQRGETQYF	TRBV5-1	NA	TRBJ2-5	NA
TGTGCCAGCAGCACCCGTCCCGATTCACCCCTCCACTTT	CASSTRPDSPLHF	TRBV11-2	NA	TRBJ1-6	many
TGTGCCAGCAGGGTTGCCTACGAGCAGTACTTC	CASRVAYEQYF	TRBV28	NA	TRBJ2-7	many